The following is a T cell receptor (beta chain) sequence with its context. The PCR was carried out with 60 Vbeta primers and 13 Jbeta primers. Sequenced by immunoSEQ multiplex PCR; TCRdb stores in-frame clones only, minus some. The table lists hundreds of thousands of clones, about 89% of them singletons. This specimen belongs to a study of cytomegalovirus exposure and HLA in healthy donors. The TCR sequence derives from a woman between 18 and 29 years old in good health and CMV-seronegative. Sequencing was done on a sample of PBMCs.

The DNA of the CDR3 is TGCACCAGCAGCCTAACTCCAGTCGCGGGTCGACGGTACGAGCAGTACTTC. It is translated as CTSSLTPVAGRRYEQYF. The chain recombines TRBV1 with TRBJ2-7; the table's TRBD2 call for D was not verified on the DNA. TRBV1 is a listed pseudogene. This CDR3 comprises 17 residues.